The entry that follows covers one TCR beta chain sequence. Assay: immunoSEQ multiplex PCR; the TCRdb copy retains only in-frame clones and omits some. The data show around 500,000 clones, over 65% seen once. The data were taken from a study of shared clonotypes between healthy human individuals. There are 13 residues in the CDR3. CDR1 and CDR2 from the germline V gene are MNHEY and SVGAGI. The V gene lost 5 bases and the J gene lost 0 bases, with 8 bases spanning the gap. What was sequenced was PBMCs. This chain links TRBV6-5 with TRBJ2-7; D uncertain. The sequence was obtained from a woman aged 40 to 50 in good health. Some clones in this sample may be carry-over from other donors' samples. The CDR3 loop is CASSQGPSYEQYF. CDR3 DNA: TGTGCCAGCAGTCAAGGCCCCTCCTACGAGCAGTACTTC.